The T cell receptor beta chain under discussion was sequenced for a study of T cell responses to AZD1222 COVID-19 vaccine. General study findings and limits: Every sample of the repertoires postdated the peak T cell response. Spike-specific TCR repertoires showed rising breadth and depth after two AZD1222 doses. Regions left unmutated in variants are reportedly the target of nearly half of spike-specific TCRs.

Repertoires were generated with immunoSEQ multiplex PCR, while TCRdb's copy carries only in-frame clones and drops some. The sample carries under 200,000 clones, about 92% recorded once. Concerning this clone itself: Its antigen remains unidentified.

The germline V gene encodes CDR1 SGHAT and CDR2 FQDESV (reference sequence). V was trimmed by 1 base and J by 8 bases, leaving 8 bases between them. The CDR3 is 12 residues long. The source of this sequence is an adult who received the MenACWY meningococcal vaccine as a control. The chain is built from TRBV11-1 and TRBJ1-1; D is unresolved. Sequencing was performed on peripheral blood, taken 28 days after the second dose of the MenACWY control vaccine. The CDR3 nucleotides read TGTGCCAGCAGCTTAGGGAGATCGGAAGCTTTCTTT. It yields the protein CASSLGRSEAFF.